Sequencing of this T cell receptor beta chain was carried out in a study of T cell responses to AZD1222 COVID-19 vaccine. The CDR3 is 17 residues long. J gave up 4 bases and V 1 base, and 8 bases lay outside the gene matches. The germline V gene encodes CDR1 LGHDT and CDR2 YNNKEL (reference sequence). Remarks on this clone: Its antigen is not known.

Whole-study results and caveats: Only a handful of AZD1222 recipients were seropositive at baseline. Spike-specific TCR breadth rose after two AZD1222 doses, and depth rose as well. Regions 160-218 and 743-854 held dominance among vaccine-associated CD4 TCRs, which spanned spike.

The repertoire was sequenced with immunoSEQ multiplex PCR; TCRdb's copy has only in-frame clones and lacks some. Of roughly 120,000 clones in the sample, approximately 94% are singletons; the top ten hold around 5%. The sample consisted of peripheral blood, taken 28 days after the second AZD1222 dose. The receptor comes from an adult who received the AZD1222 COVID-19 vaccine. The gene calls are TRBV3-1 (or the pseudogene TRBV3-2) and TRBJ2-3; 10 bases line up with TRBD2. This CDR3 reads CASSQGSLAGDADTQYF. The CDR3, as DNA: TGTGCCAGCAGCCAAGGGTCGCTAGCGGGAGACGCAGATACGCAGTATTTT.